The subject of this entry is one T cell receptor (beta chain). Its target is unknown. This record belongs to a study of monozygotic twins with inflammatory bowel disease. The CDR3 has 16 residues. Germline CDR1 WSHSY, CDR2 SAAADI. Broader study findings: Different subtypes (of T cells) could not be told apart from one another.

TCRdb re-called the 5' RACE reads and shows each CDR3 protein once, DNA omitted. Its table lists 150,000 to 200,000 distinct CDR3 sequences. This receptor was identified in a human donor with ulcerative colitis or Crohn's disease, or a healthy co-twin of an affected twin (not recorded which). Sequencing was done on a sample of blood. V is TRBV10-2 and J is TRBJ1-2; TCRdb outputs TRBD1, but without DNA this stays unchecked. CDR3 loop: CASSEAYTGGHYGYTF.